This record looks at one T cell receptor (beta chain) sequence and its context. Recovery meant two consecutive negative NP/OP PCR tests, professional clearance, or resolved symptoms. The data belong to a study of blood T cell repertoires in COVID-19. Overall study: The United States, Italy and Spain were the sources of the acute and convalescent COVID-19 samples.

Germline V gene lookup returns CDR1 MGHDK and CDR2 SYGVNS. This CDR3 is built from 15 residues. J gave up 5 bases and V 4 bases, and 8 bases lay outside the gene matches. TCRdb's copy holds only in-frame clones and misses some; the assay was immunoSEQ multiplex PCR. The table includes just over 150,000 clones, roughly 88% detected once. The chain recombines TRBV25-1 with TRBJ1-2; TRBD1 agrees at 9 bases. The sequenced sample consisted of PBMCs or T cells enriched from blood (not recorded which). This receptor was taken from a woman in her fifties or sixties who had recovered from COVID-19. The CDR3 bases are TGTGCCAGCAGTGCACTACAGGGGGCGTTATATGGCTACACCTTC. It is translated as CASSALQGALYGYTF.